These 8 T cell receptor beta chains were sequenced from one sample in a study of CD8 T cells in ankylosing spondylitis. TCRdb itself ran the 5' RACE reads through MiXCR, one entry per CDR3 protein. This sample has approximately 260,000 distinct CDR3 sequences; under 20% occur once, and the top ten carry under 40%. Specimen: blood, either unsorted or a sorted T cell fraction (not recorded which). The receptors derive from a male donor with ankylosing spondylitis or in good health (not recorded which).

The sample holds a few counts of this clonotype. The V call is TRBV7-9, the J call TRBJ2-3; 14 nucleotides align to TRBD2. V lost 0 bases to trimming and J lost 2 bases; unmatched junction nucleotides: 1. CDR1 is SEHNR and CDR2 is FQNEAQ in the germline V gene (reference sequence). CDR3 length: 17 amino acids. The CDR3 nucleotides read TGTGCCAGCAGCTTAGCGGGACTAGCGGGAGCCACAGATACGCAGTATTTT. Protein product: CASSLAGLAGATDTQYF. The variable domain in full, completed from reference TRBV7-9 and TRBJ2-3, reads DTGVSQNPRHKITKRGQNVTFRCDPISEHNRLYWYRQTLGQGPEFLTYFQNEAQLEKSRLLSDRFSAERPKGSFSTLEIQRTEQGDSAMYLCASSLAGLAGATDTQYFGPGTRLTVL.

The sample holds a few counts of this clonotype. The chain employs TRBV9 and TRBJ2-7; 8 nucleotides line up with TRBD2. The junction had 1 base not matched to a gene; V was cut back by 0 bases and J by 2 bases. The CDR3 is made up of 14 amino acids. CDR1 SGDLS and CDR2 YYNGEE come from the germline V gene. CDR3 coding DNA: TGTGCCAGCAGCGTAGGGACTAGCCCCTACGAGCAGTACTTC. Translation: CASSVGTSPYEQYF.

The table lists this clonotype with a few counts. The rearrangement links TRBV29-1 to TRBJ2-7, with D perhaps given as TRBD1 or TRBD2 (6 bases each). From germline, CDR1 is SQVTM and CDR2 ANQGSEA. Trimming removed 7 bases from V and 1 base from J, with 17 bases in between. This CDR3 has 14 amino acids. CDR3 loop: CSARGGGLSYEQYF. CDR3 nucleotides: TGCAGCGCCCGAGGAGGGGGTTTGTCCTACGAGCAGTACTTC.

This clonotype was counted only a few times. V gene TRBV29-1 combines with J gene TRBJ2-5; TRBD1 matches at 7 bases. The CDR3 consists of 12 residues. The trim removed 5 bases at V and 5 bases at J, leaving 5 bases unmatched. Germline V gene lookup returns CDR1 SQVTM and CDR2 ANQGSEA. DNA for the CDR3: TGCAGCGTTCGAGGGGGCGAGGAGACCCAGTACTTC. Its protein product is CSVRGGEETQYF.

This rearrangement joins TRBV7-9 to TRBJ2-7; D remains ambiguous. Germline V gene lookup returns CDR1 SEHNR and CDR2 FQNEAQ (reference sequence). This CDR3 has 14 amino acids. V was pared by 4 bases and J by 4 bases, with 14 bases between. The CDR3 sequence: CASSSSYRVYEQYF. Here the CDR3 DNA reads TGTGCCAGCAGCTCAAGCTACCGGGTTTACGAGCAGTACTTC.

The gene calls are TRBV14 and TRBJ2-2; D perhaps matches TRBD1 (5 bases). Per germline, CDR1 SGHDN and CDR2 FVKESK. The CDR3 consists of 15 residues. Trimming took 5 bases from V and 2 from J, leaving 12 bases between them. The CDR3 loop reads CASSYGHDNTGELFF. CDR3 nucleotide sequence: TGTGCCAGCAGCTACGGACATGACAACACCGGGGAGCTGTTTTTT.

The chain couples TRBV4-2 to TRBJ2-3, with D possibly being TRBD1 (6 bases). Trimming pared 10 bases from V and 1 base from J, leaving 12 bases between. This CDR3 has 13 residues. The germline V gene has CDR1 LGHNA and CDR2 YNFKEQ. CDR3 nucleotide sequence: TGTGCCACAGGGGAATCTGGCACAGATACGCAGTATTTT. Protein: CATGESGTDTQYF.

This sequence joins TRBV5-1 and TRBJ1-1; 8 bases are shared with TRBD1. J was trimmed by 4 bases and V by 3 bases; bases with no gene match: 2. The CDR3 sequence is 13 residues long. CDR1 is SGHRS and CDR2 is YFSETQ in the germline V gene. CDR3 loop: CASSSQGGTEAFF. The CDR3 DNA is TGCGCCAGCAGCTCACAGGGGGGCACTGAAGCTTTCTTT. The variable domain in full, with the rest retrieved from reference TRBV5-1 and TRBJ1-1, is KAGVTQTPRYLIKTRGQQVTLSCSPISGHRSVSWYQQTPGQGLQFLFEYFSETQRNKGNFPGRFSGRQFSNSRSEMNVSTLELGDSALYLCASSSQGGTEAFFGQGTRLTVV.